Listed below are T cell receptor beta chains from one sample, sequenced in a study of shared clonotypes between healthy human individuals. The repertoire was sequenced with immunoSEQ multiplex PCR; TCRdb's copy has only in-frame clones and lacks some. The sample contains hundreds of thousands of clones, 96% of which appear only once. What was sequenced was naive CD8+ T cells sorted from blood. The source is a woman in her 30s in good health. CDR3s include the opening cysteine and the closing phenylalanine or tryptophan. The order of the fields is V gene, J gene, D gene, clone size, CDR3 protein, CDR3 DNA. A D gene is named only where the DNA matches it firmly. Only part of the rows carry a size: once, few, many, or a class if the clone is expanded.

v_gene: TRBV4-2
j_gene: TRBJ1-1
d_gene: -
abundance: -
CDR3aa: CASSPLTVTEAFF
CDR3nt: TGTGCCAGCAGCCCCCTCACAGTCACTGAAGCTTTCTTT

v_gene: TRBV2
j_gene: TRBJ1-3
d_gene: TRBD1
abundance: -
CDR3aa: CATYRDRETPGNTIYF
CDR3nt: TGTGCCACCTACCGGGACAGGGAGACTCCTGGAAACACCATATATTTT

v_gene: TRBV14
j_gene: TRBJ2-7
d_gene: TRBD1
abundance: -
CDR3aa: CASSQGQGPYYEQYF
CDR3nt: TGTGCCAGCAGCCAAGGACAGGGGCCTTACTACGAGCAGTACTTC

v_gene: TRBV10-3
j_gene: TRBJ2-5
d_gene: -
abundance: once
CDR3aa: CAISDTSQETQYF
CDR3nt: TGTGCCATCAGTGACACTAGCCAAGAGACCCAGTACTTC

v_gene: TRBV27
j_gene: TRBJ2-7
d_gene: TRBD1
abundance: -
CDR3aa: CASSSHPPTGLYEQYF
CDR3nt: TGTGCCAGCAGTTCACACCCCCCGACAGGGCTCTACGAGCAGTACTTC

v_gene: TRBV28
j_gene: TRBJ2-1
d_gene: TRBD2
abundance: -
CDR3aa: CASSPGTSGPSLHNEQFF
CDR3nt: TGTGCCAGCAGCCCCGGGACTAGCGGGCCGTCGTTACACAATGAGCAGTTCTTC

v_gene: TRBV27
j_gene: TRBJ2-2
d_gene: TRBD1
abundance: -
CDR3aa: CASRGPGQGKAISNTGELFF
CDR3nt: TGTGCCAGCAGGGGACCGGGACAGGGGAAGGCAATATCGAACACCGGGGAGCTGTTTTTT

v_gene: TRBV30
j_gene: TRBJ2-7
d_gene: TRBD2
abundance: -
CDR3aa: CAWSAASGYEQYF
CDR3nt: TGTGCCTGGAGTGCGGCTAGCGGGTACGAGCAGTACTTC

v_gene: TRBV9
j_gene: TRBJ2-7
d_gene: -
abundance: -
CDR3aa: CASSVEGRSAYEQYF
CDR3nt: TGTGCCAGCAGCGTAGAGGGACGATCCGCCTACGAGCAGTACTTC

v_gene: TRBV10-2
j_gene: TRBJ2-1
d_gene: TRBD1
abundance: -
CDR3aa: CASSEWDSSNEQFF
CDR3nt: TGCGCCAGCAGTGAGTGGGACAGTTCCAATGAGCAGTTCTTC

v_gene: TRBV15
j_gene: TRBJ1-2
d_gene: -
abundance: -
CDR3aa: CATSRTGLGYTF
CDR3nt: TGTGCCACCAGCAGGACAGGCCTGGGCTACACCTTC